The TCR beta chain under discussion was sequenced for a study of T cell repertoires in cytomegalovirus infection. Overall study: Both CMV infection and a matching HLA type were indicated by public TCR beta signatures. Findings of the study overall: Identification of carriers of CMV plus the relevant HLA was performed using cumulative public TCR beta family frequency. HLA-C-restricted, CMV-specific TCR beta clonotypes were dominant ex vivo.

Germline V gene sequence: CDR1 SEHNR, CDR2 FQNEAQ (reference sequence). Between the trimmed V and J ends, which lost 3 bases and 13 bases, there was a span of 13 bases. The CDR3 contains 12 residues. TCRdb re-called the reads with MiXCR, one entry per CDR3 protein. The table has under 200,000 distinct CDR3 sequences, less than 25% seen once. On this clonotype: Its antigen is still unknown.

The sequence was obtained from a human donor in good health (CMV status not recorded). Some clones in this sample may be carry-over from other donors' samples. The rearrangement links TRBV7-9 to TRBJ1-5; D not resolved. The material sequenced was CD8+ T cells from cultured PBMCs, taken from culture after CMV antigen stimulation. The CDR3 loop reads CASSLGWESQHF. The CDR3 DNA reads TGTGCCAGCAGCTTGGGTTGGGAGTCGCAGCATTTT.